Following are 21 T cell receptor beta chains from one sample sequenced in a study of CD8+ T cells in alopecia areata listed by TCRdb under 2018. The library was produced with the immunoSEQ multiplex PCR assay. To provide template for TCR sequencing, every sample had RNA extracted and reverse transcribed into cDNA. TCRdb re-hosts the immuneACCESS table, in-frame sequences only. Its copies lack some clones; in the studies checked, an unresolved V gene accounts for under half of them, and the cause for the rest is not known. The table for this sample lists 95,000 to 120,000 clones; approximately 50% of them were counted only once. The top ten clonotypes cover over 20% of the sample. Sequenced input: NKG2D-low CD8+ T cells sorted from blood. Per the publication, the cell subset or site label means: sorted CD8+ NKG2D-low blood T cells. The receptors shown here come from a human donor with alopecia areata.

V gene TRBV4-1 combines with J gene TRBJ2-1; D might be TRBD2 (6 bases). This CDR3 has 16 residues. The germline V and J ends were trimmed by 1 base and 7 bases, with 17 bases remaining between them. Per the germline V gene, CDR1 is MGHRA and CDR2 is YSYEKL. CDR3 region: CASSQVERADRNEQFF. The CDR3 DNA is TGCGCCAGCAGCCAAGTGGAGCGGGCCGATCGAAATGAGCAGTTCTTC.

This clone was recorded many times. V usage is TRBV28 and J usage is TRBJ2-1; D is unclear. The germline gives CDR1 MDHEN, CDR2 SYDVKM. The CDR3 sequence is 14 residues long. Trimming left V 3 bases short and J 10 bases short, with 16 bases between. The DNA of the CDR3 is TGTGCCAGCAGTTTTTACGACCCTAACGGGGAGCAGTTCTTC. Amino acid sequence: CASSFYDPNGEQFF.

In its sample, this clone was seen once. V usage is TRBV29-1 and J usage is TRBJ2-1; D not certain. V was shortened by 5 bases and J by 0 bases, with 11 bases between the two germline ends. In germline, CDR1 is SQVTM, CDR2 ANQGSEA. The CDR3 has 14 amino acids. CDR3 amino acids: CSVSIKGSYNEQFF. In DNA, the CDR3 is TGCAGCGTTAGCATAAAGGGCTCCTACAATGAGCAGTTCTTC.

The chain couples TRBV27 to TRBJ2-7; D perhaps matches TRBD1 (5 bases). CDR1 MNHEY and CDR2 SMNVEV come from the germline V gene (reference sequence). CDR3 size: 15 residues. The V gene lost 6 bases and the J gene lost 3 bases, with 18 bases spanning the gap. CDR3: CASSAGSRVGYEQYF. The DNA of the CDR3 is TGTGCCAGCAGCGCAGGGTCGAGAGTGGGCTACGAGCAGTACTTC.

The chain carries TRBV18 and TRBJ2-3, with D possibly matching TRBD1 (6 bases). Trimming took off 6 bases at V and 4 bases at J, with 17 bases between the two ends. Germline CDR1 KGHSH, CDR2 LQKENI. The CDR3 is made up of 15 amino acids. CDR3 nucleotides: TGTGCCAGCTCGCCCTCAGGGGCCCTCGCAGATACGCAGTATTTT. It yields the protein CASSPSGALADTQYF.

V and J are TRBV6-5 and TRBJ2-3; D perhaps matches TRBD1 (5 bases). This CDR3 has 14 residues. V was shortened by 6 bases and J by 5 bases, with 15 bases between the two germline ends. Germline V lookup: CDR1 MNHEY, CDR2 SVGAGI. The CDR3 region is CASRAGSGIDTQYF. The CDR3 DNA follows: TGTGCCAGCAGGGCAGGGTCCGGAATAGATACGCAGTATTTT.

This clone was seen only a few times. The chain joins TRBV7-9 to TRBJ2-7; 9 positions match TRBD2. This CDR3 region has 16 residues. The germline gives CDR1 SEHNR, CDR2 FQNEAQ (reference sequence). The V segment lost 3 bases and the J segment 0 bases; nucleotides outside the gene matches: 6. CDR3 loop: CASSFVRTSDSYEQYF. Here the CDR3 DNA reads TGTGCCAGCAGCTTCGTTAGGACTAGCGACTCCTACGAGCAGTACTTC.

The chain employs TRBV12-5 and TRBJ2-7; D remains ambiguous. The germline gives CDR1 LGHNT, CDR2 FRNRAP. The CDR3 covers 14 residues. V was pared by 2 bases and J by 5 bases, with 13 bases between. CDR3 in amino acids: CASGLYGFFNEQYF. The CDR3 nucleotides read TGTGCTAGTGGTTTGTACGGTTTTTTCAACGAGCAGTACTTC. Filled out from reference TRBV12-5 and TRBJ2-7, the complete variable domain reads DARVTQTPRHKVTEMGQEVTMRCQPILGHNTVFWYRQTMMQGLELLAYFRNRAPLDDSGMPKDRFSAEMPDATLATLKIQPSEPRDSAVYFCASGLYGFFNEQYFGPGTRLTVT.

Only a few counts were recorded for this clone. V is TRBV29-1 and J is TRBJ2-3, with TRBD1 matching 7 bases. The germline V gene encodes CDR1 SQVTM and CDR2 ANQGSEA. There are 14 residues in the CDR3. V lost 7 bases to trimming and J lost 4 bases; unmatched junction nucleotides: 11. CDR3 DNA sequence: TGCAGCGGGGGCAGGGATACAGGGGCAGATACGCAGTATTTT. This encodes CSGGRDTGADTQYF.

This clone showed up just a few times. This chain uses TRBV29-1 with TRBJ1-2; a weak D match, TRBD1 (6 bases). V was shortened by 4 bases and J by 6 bases, with 24 bases between the two germline ends. There are 16 residues in the CDR3. Germline loops: CDR1 SQVTM, CDR2 ANQGSEA. The CDR3 protein is CSVGTPQGMRYHGYTF. The CDR3 DNA reads as TGCAGCGTTGGGACCCCCCAGGGGATGAGGTACCATGGCTACACCTTC.

This chain uses TRBV13 with TRBJ1-2, with D possibly TRBD1 on 5 matching bases. CDR3 length: 13 residues. Germline V gene lookup returns CDR1 PRHDT and CDR2 FYEKMQ (reference sequence). V lost 5 bases, J lost 6 bases, and 13 bases lay in between. The CDR3 DNA reads as TGTGCCAGCAGCCCACGCGGGGACCATGGCTACACCTTC. Residues: CASSPRGDHGYTF.

This chain links TRBV4-2 with TRBJ1-5, with D maybe TRBD1 (5 bases). Germline V lookup: CDR1 LGHNA, CDR2 YNFKEQ. V lost 0 bases to trimming and J lost 5 bases, with 17 bases between them. The CDR3 covers 17 residues. CDR3 protein: CASSQEFRGNAHQPQHF. In DNA form, the CDR3 reads TGTGCCAGCAGCCAAGAGTTTCGGGGGAATGCCCATCAGCCCCAGCATTTT.

This chain joins TRBV5-1 and TRBJ2-7; TRBD2 matches at 7 bases. Losses at the gene ends were 3 bases for V and 4 bases for J; bases not matched to a gene: 10. CDR3 length: 15 amino acids. Germline V gene sequence: CDR1 SGHRS, CDR2 YFSETQ. The CDR3 protein is CASSYTGGIGYEQYF. DNA for the CDR3: TGCGCCAGCAGCTACACGGGGGGAATTGGGTACGAGCAGTACTTC.

The chain combines TRBV29-1 with TRBJ2-7, with 10 bases identical to TRBD2. Germline V gene lookup returns CDR1 SQVTM and CDR2 ANQGSEA. The CDR3 runs to 15 residues. J lost 6 bases, V lost 7 bases, and 15 bases had no gene match. The CDR3 coding sequence is TGCAGCGCGGGACAGGCTAGCGGGAGCAACTCCGAGCAGTACTTC. Translating gives CSAGQASGSNSEQYF.

This clone is a singleton in its sample. This chain links TRBV29-1 with TRBJ1-2; D is unresolved. The germline V gene has CDR1 SQVTM and CDR2 ANQGSEA. V lost 7 bases, J lost 1 base, and 16 bases lay in between. The CDR3 covers 14 residues. The CDR3 coding sequence is TGCAGCGCCCTACCCGCGGCGGATAACTATGGCTACACCTTC. This encodes CSALPAADNYGYTF.

This chain uses TRBV19 with TRBJ2-7; D remains ambiguous. Trimming removed 1 base from V and 2 bases from J, with 12 bases in between. The CDR3 is 15 amino acids. Germline V CDR1 and CDR2: LNHDA, SQIVND (reference sequence). CDR3: CASSIARSSTYEQYF. The CDR3 nucleotides read TGTGCCAGTAGTATAGCCAGGAGCTCCACCTACGAGCAGTACTTC.

This clone was seen just once. The chain carries TRBV2 and TRBJ1-2; the D is unclear. CDR1 is SNHLY and CDR2 is FYNNEI in the germline V gene. The CDR3 contains 10 residues. V lost 7 bases and J lost 8, with 8 bases in between. The CDR3 reads CASKEGGYTF. The CDR3 nucleotides are TGTGCCAGCAAGGAAGGCGGCTACACCTTC.

This clone was found a few times. V usage is TRBV27 and J usage is TRBJ2-1; 8 bases are a match to TRBD2. From germline, CDR1 is MNHEY and CDR2 SMNVEV (reference sequence). The V segment lost 2 bases and the J segment 9 bases; nucleotides outside the gene matches: 6. The CDR3 consists of 14 residues. The CDR3 region is CASSLVSGSFEQFF. The DNA of the CDR3 is TGTGCCAGCAGTTTAGTCAGCGGGAGCTTTGAGCAGTTCTTC.

The V call is TRBV7-9, the J call TRBJ2-3; D might be TRBD2 (6 bases). The CDR3 is 15 amino acids. V shed 5 bases and J shed 2 bases, with 14 bases lying between them. Per germline, CDR1 SEHNR and CDR2 FQNEAQ (reference sequence). In DNA, the CDR3 is TGTGCCAGCAGCCCGGACTACCTCAACACAGATACGCAGTATTTT. Its protein is CASSPDYLNTDTQYF.

This clone was counted only a few times. The chain carries TRBV13 and TRBJ2-3; D gene ambiguous. With 8 bases removed from V and 2 bases from J, the gap between germline ends came to 8 bases. The length of the CDR3 is 12 residues. Germline CDR1 is PRHDT and CDR2 is FYEKMQ (reference sequence). Here the CDR3 reads CASRRYTDTQYF. DNA of the CDR3: TGTGCCAGCCGACGATACACAGATACGCAGTATTTT.

The rearrangement uses TRBV2 and TRBJ1-1; no clear D gene. V was shortened by 8 bases and J by 1 base, with 5 bases between the two germline ends. Germline-derived CDR1 and CDR2 are SNHLY and FYNNEI. CDR3 length: 11 amino acids. CDR3: CASPRNTEAFF. The CDR3 DNA sequence: TGTGCCAGCCCTCGGAACACTGAAGCTTTCTTT.